This TCR beta chain was observed in a study of control samples from healthy donors and cancer patients. The V end was cut by 4 bases, the J end by 4 bases, with 15 bases between. CDR1 is SGHDT, CDR2 YYEEEE, per germline. The length of the CDR3 is 15 residues. Measured with immunoSEQ multiplex PCR; TCRdb has only the in-frame clones, and not every one. In the table there are some 90,000 clones, approximately 90% of which are singletons. J is TRBJ1-3 and V is TRBV5-6; D is undetermined. This TCR came from a woman in her 50s in good health. The sequenced material came from blood. The CDR3 spells CASSAGPGLGNTIYF. The CDR3 nucleotides read TGTGCCAGCAGCGCCGGTCCCGGTCTCGGAAACACCATATATTTT.